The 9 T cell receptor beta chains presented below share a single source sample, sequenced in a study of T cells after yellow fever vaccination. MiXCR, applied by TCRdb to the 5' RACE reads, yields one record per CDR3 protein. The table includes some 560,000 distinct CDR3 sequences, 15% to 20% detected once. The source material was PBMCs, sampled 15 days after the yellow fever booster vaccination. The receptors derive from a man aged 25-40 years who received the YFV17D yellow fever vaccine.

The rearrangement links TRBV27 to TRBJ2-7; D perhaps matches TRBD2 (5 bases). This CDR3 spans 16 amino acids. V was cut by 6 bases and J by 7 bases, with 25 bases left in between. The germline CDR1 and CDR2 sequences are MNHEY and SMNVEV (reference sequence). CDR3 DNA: TGTGCCAGCAGCGCTTTCCAACTCGACGCCACGGGGGAGCAGTACTTC. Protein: CASSAFQLDATGEQYF.

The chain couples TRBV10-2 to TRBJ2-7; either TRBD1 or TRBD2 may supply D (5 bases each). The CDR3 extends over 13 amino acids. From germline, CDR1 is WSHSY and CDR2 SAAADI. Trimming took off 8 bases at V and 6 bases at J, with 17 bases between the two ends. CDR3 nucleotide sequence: TGCGCCAGCTCCGCCGGGACCGCCGGCGAGCAGTACTTC. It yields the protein CASSAGTAGEQYF.

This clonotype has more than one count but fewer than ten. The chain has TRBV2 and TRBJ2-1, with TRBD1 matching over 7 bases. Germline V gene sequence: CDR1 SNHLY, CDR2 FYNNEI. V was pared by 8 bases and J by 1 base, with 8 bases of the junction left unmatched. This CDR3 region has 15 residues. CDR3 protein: CASAPNRGSYNEQFF. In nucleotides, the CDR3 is TGTGCCAGCGCACCCAACAGGGGTTCCTACAATGAGCAGTTCTTC.

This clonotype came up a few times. The DNA of the CDR3 is TGCGCCAGTCGTCTAGCGCTTGTCAATGAGCAGTTCTTC. Translated, it gives CASRLALVNEQFF. The V gene is TRBV5-1, the J gene TRBJ2-1; perhaps TRBD2 as D (6 bases). The CDR3 length is 13 residues. Trimming pared 8 bases from V and 6 bases from J, leaving 15 bases between. Germline lookup yields CDR1 SGHRS and CDR2 YFSETQ.

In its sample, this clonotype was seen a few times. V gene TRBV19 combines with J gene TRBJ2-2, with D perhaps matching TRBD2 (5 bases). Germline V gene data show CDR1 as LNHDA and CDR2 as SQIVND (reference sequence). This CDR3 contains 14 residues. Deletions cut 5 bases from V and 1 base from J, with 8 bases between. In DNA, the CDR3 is TGTGCCAGTAGTCGGGAACAGAACACCGGGGAGCTGTTTTTT. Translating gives CASSREQNTGELFF.

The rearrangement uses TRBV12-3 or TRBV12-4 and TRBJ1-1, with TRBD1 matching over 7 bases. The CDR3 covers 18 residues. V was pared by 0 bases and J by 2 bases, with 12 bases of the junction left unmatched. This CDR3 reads CASSLATYSGTANTEAFF. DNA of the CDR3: TGTGCCAGCAGTTTAGCGACCTATTCCGGGACAGCTAACACTGAAGCTTTCTTT.

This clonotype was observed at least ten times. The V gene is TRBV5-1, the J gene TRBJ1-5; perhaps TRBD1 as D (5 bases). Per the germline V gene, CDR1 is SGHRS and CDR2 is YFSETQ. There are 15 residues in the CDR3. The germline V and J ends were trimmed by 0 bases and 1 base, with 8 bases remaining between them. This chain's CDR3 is CASSLARDSNQPQHF. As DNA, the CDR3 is TGCGCCAGCAGCTTGGCCAGGGACAGCAATCAGCCCCAGCATTTT.

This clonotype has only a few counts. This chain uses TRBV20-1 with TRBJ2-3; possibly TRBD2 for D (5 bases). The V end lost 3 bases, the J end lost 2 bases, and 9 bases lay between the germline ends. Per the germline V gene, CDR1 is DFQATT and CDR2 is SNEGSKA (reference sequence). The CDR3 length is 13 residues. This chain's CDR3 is CSARLAHTDTQYF. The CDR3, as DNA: TGCAGTGCTAGGCTAGCCCACACAGATACGCAGTATTTT.

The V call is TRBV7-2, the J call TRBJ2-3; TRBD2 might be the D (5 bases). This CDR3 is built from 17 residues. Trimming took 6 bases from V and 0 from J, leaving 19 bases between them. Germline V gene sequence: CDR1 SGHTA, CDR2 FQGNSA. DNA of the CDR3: TGTGCCAGCAGGACCTTCTACGGCGGGCCAAGCACAGATACGCAGTATTTT. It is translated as CASRTFYGGPSTDTQYF.